The 27 T cell receptor beta chains below come from one sample, sequenced in a study of T cells after yellow fever vaccination. MiXCR, applied by TCRdb to the 5' RACE reads, yields one record per CDR3 protein. The sample shows 300,000 to 350,000 distinct CDR3 sequences, about 11% of them seen only once. The sequenced sample was CD4+ T cells sorted from PBMCs, obtained 45 days after the yellow fever booster vaccination. The source is a man between 18 and 35 years old who received the YFV17D yellow fever vaccine.

This clonotype occurred many times. The chain joins TRBV5-6 to TRBJ2-6; D is uncertain. V shed 4 bases and J shed 2 bases, with 7 bases lying between them. Germline CDR1 is SGHDT and CDR2 is YYEEEE. This CDR3 has 14 amino acids. The CDR3 loop is CASSHGTGANVLTF. CDR3 nucleotides: TGTGCCAGCAGCCATGGGACTGGGGCCAACGTCCTGACTTTC. The variable domain in full, completed from reference TRBV5-6 and TRBJ2-6, reads DAGVTQSPTHLIKTRGQQVTLRCSPKSGHDTVSWYQQALGQGPQFIFQYYEEEERQRGNFPDRFSGHQFPNYSSELNVNALLLGDSALYLCASSHGTGANVLTFGAGSRLTVL.

V and J are TRBV7-6 and TRBJ2-7; either TRBD1 or TRBD2 may supply D (6 bases each). CDR3 size: 13 residues. V lost 5 bases and J lost 2, with 10 bases in between. Per germline, CDR1 SGHVS and CDR2 FNYEAQ. In DNA, the CDR3 is TGTGCCAGCAGCCAGAGGGGGGCCTACGAGCAGTACTTC. This sequence encodes CASSQRGAYEQYF.

This clonotype was seen more than once but under ten times. This chain uses TRBV5-5 with TRBJ2-3; tentatively, D is TRBD2 (5 bases). Germline CDR1 SGHKS, CDR2 YYEKEE (reference sequence). V gave up 4 bases and J gave up 0 bases, with 9 bases separating them. The CDR3 has 14 residues. CDR3 residues: CASSERSSTDTQYF. The CDR3 nucleotides read TGTGCCAGCAGCGAGCGGAGTAGCACAGATACGCAGTATTTT.

This clonotype appeared a few times. V and J are TRBV5-1 and TRBJ2-7, with a possible D match to TRBD2 (5 bases). Trimming left V 2 bases short and J 4 bases short, with 13 bases between. There are 14 residues in the CDR3. From germline, CDR1 is SGHRS and CDR2 YFSETQ. The CDR3 DNA reads as TGCGCCAGCAGCTTCCCGACTGAGGGATACGAGCAGTACTTC. Translated, it gives CASSFPTEGYEQYF.

This clonotype was detected only a few times. J is TRBJ2-2 and V is TRBV12-3 or TRBV12-4; D not certain. The CDR3 runs 13 residues. Trimming removed 6 bases at V and 0 bases at J, with 5 bases between. CDR3 residues: CASREANTGELFF. The CDR3 DNA follows: TGTGCCAGCAGGGAAGCGAACACCGGGGAGCTGTTTTTT.

This clonotype was seen a few times. V is TRBV20-1 and J is TRBJ2-3; 8 nucleotides agree with TRBD2. CDR1 and CDR2 from the germline V gene are DFQATT and SNEGSKA (reference sequence). The CDR3 is 15 amino acids. CDR3 bases: TGCAGCGGGGTGGGGCGGGGGGACGTCACAGATACGCAGTATTTT. Residues: CSGVGRGDVTDTQYF.

This clonotype was recorded a few times. V gene TRBV5-6 combines with J gene TRBJ2-7; TRBD1 matches at 8 bases. This CDR3 comprises 14 residues. From germline, CDR1 is SGHDT and CDR2 YYEEEE. The ends lost 2 bases at V and 3 bases at J; junction bases unmatched: 4. The CDR3 nucleotides read TGTGCCAGCAGCTTCGACAGGGGCGGCTACGAGCAGTACTTC. Protein: CASSFDRGGYEQYF.

The chain recombines TRBV7-2 with TRBJ1-3; D may be TRBD1 (5 bases). Germline V gene lookup returns CDR1 SGHTA and CDR2 FQGNSA. Trimming pared 4 bases from V and 4 bases from J, leaving 11 bases between. This CDR3 has 14 residues. The CDR3 DNA reads TGTGCCAGCAGCTCACAGCAGGGCGGAAACACCATATATTTT. Its translation: CASSSQQGGNTIYF.

There are a few counts of this clonotype. The CDR3 bases are TGCGCCAGCAGCTTGATGGGACAGGGCTACAATGAGCAGTTCTTC. This encodes CASSLMGQGYNEQFF. V gene TRBV5-1 combines with J gene TRBJ2-1; TRBD1 aligns across 9 bases. Germline V CDR1 and CDR2: SGHRS, YFSETQ. With V trimmed by 1 base and J by 3 bases, 2 bases remained unmatched. The CDR3 extends over 15 amino acids.

In its sample, this clonotype was seen a few times. The chain carries TRBV28 and TRBJ1-2; 11 bases fit TRBD1. The ends lost 7 bases at V and 5 bases at J; junction bases unmatched: 9. This CDR3 has 15 amino acids. Germline V gene sequence: CDR1 MDHEN, CDR2 SYDVKM. CDR3 DNA: TGTGCCAGCAAACGAGCGGGACAGGGGGGGTATGGCTACACCTTC. Its translation is CASKRAGQGGYGYTF.

In this sample, this clonotype turned up a few times. The rearrangement uses TRBV2 and TRBJ2-2, with D unresolved. V lost 4 bases and J lost 0, with 12 bases in between. CDR1 and CDR2 from the germline V gene are SNHLY and FYNNEI. The CDR3 sequence is 16 residues long. CDR3 sequence: CASSAKGLTNTGELFF. DNA of the CDR3: TGTGCCAGCAGTGCGAAGGGCCTTACGAACACCGGGGAGCTGTTTTTT. The entire variable domain, with the rest obtained from reference TRBV2 and TRBJ2-2, is as follows: EPEVTQTPSHQVTQMGQEVILRCVPISNHLYFYWYRQILGQKVEFLVSFYNNEISEKSEIFDDQFSVERPDGSNFTLKIRSTKLEDSAMYFCASSAKGLTNTGELFFGEGSRLTVL.

This clonotype has just a few counts. The chain carries TRBV6-6 and TRBJ2-5; 8 bases match TRBD2. The junction had 10 bases not matched to a gene; V was cut back by 7 bases and J by 6 bases. CDR3 length: 14 residues. Germline V gives CDR1 MNHNY, CDR2 SVGAGI (reference sequence). As DNA, the CDR3 is TGTGCCAGCACTGACAGGAGCGGGGGTAAGACCCAGTACTTC. Translation gives CASTDRSGGKTQYF.

As concerns this clonotype: Relative to the germline gene, one junction end is altered; a read error may explain this. The chain is built from TRBV7-8 and TRBJ2-7; no reliable D call. This CDR3 has 12 residues. Germline V gives CDR1 SGHVS, CDR2 FQNEAQ. The CDR3 here is CASSQPTLPVNF. CDR3 coding DNA: TGTGCCAGCAGCCAGCCGACTTTACCCGTCAACTTC.

The V call is TRBV9, the J call TRBJ2-5; 7 nucleotides match TRBD1. The CDR3 is made up of 14 amino acids. Germline assignment: CDR1 SGDLS and CDR2 YYNGEE. J lost 7 bases, V lost 2 bases, and 8 bases had no gene match. The CDR3 sequence: CASSVSTGMATQYF. CDR3 nucleotide sequence: TGTGCCAGCAGCGTCTCGACAGGGATGGCGACCCAGTACTTC.

CDR3 sequence reads: CASSQDQRGVSTDTQYF. CDR3 in DNA: TGTGCCAGCAGCCAAGATCAACGGGGAGTGAGCACAGATACGCAGTATTTT. The chain employs TRBV4-2 and TRBJ2-3, with a possible D match to TRBD2 (5 bases). Looked up from germline, CDR1 is LGHNA and CDR2 is YNFKEQ. There are 17 residues in the CDR3. Between the trimmed V and J ends, which lost 0 bases and 0 bases, there was a span of 13 bases.

This chain uses TRBV29-1 with TRBJ1-1, with D tentatively TRBD1 (6 bases). The CDR3 contains 14 residues. Trimming took 6 bases from V and 1 from J, leaving 15 bases between them. Per the germline V gene, CDR1 is SQVTM and CDR2 is ANQGSEA. In nucleotides, the CDR3 is TGCAGCGTCGGTCGGGTGACAGGGAACACTGAAGCTTTCTTT. Amino acids: CSVGRVTGNTEAFF.

Ten or more counts support this clonotype. This chain links TRBV7-9 with TRBJ1-1; a possible D gene is TRBD1 (5 bases). The CDR3 loop spans 14 amino acids. Germline CDR1 is SEHNR and CDR2 is FQNEAQ (reference sequence). Trimming cost V 2 bases and J 1 base, with 8 bases left between them. In DNA, the CDR3 is TGTGCCAGCAGCTTACAGGGAGGGAACACTGAAGCTTTCTTT. Encoded protein: CASSLQGGNTEAFF.

This chain uses TRBV20-1 with TRBJ2-1; perhaps TRBD2 as D (6 bases). Trimming shortened V by 3 bases and J by 0 bases, and 15 bases separated the two germline ends. This CDR3 has 16 amino acids. Germline V gives CDR1 DFQATT, CDR2 SNEGSKA (reference sequence). CDR3 in amino acids: CSASRPRGSSYNEQFF. CDR3 sequence (DNA): TGCAGTGCTAGCCGTCCGCGGGGAAGCTCCTACAATGAGCAGTTCTTC.

This clonotype came up a few times. The chain has TRBV12-3 or TRBV12-4 and TRBJ2-2; no clear D gene. Trimming removed 2 bases at V and 7 bases at J, with 8 bases between. This CDR3 spans 13 amino acids. The DNA for the CDR3 is TGTGCCAGCAGTTTATCGGAAGGCGGGGAGCTGTTTTTT. Translation: CASSLSEGGELFF.

This clonotype was observed a few times. The V gene is TRBV5-6, the J gene TRBJ2-3; the match to TRBD2 covers 9 bases. Per germline, CDR1 SGHDT and CDR2 YYEEEE. Trimming took 4 bases from V and 2 from J; bases not matched to a gene: 5. The CDR3 has 15 amino acids. This chain's CDR3 is CASSRLAGNTDTQYF. CDR3 DNA: TGTGCCAGCAGCCGCCTAGCGGGGAACACAGATACGCAGTATTTT.

This clonotype was seen a handful of times. This rearrangement joins TRBV9 to TRBJ2-1; D not resolved. The CDR3 is made up of 15 amino acids. Between the trimmed V and J ends, which lost 0 bases and 6 bases, there was a span of 13 bases. Germline V gene sequence: CDR1 SGDLS, CDR2 YYNGEE. As DNA, the CDR3 is TGTGCCAGCAGCGTAGGGCCGTTGGGTTTCAATGAGCAGTTCTTC. Translated, it gives CASSVGPLGFNEQFF.

This clonotype was detected a few times. The rearrangement uses TRBV20-1 and TRBJ1-5, with D perhaps TRBD1 (5 bases). The germline V gene has CDR1 DFQATT and CDR2 SNEGSKA (reference sequence). The ends were cut back, 0 bases at V and 4 bases at J, with 16 bases in the middle. This CDR3 is 16 amino acids long. As DNA, the CDR3 is TGCAGTGCTAGAGATGGAAGAGACAGCCGTAATCAGCCCCAGCATTTT. It is translated as CSARDGRDSRNQPQHF.

This chain uses TRBV12-3 or TRBV12-4 with TRBJ2-3, with D perhaps matching TRBD2 (5 bases). The V gene lost 2 bases and the J gene lost 5 bases, with 8 bases spanning the gap. The CDR3 consists of 13 residues. The CDR3 sequence: CASSLRGLDTQYF. The CDR3 nucleotides are TGTGCCAGCAGTTTACGCGGGTTAGATACGCAGTATTTT.

The chain recombines TRBV3-1 with TRBJ2-1; D may correspond to TRBD1 or TRBD2 (5 bases each). This CDR3 has 15 residues. Germline loops: CDR1 LGHDT, CDR2 YNNKEL (reference sequence). Trimming took 1 base from V and 7 from J, leaving 14 bases between them. The CDR3 DNA reads TGTGCCAGCAGCCAAGTGGGGGTGCTGGGGAATGAGCAGTTCTTC. Translating gives CASSQVGVLGNEQFF.

Only a few counts were recorded for this clonotype. V gene TRBV6-1 combines with J gene TRBJ1-1, with 9 bases aligning to TRBD1. V trimming: 10 bases; J trimming: 1 base; junction bases outside the gene matches: 4. The CDR3 consists of 13 residues. CDR1 is MNHNS and CDR2 is SASEGT in the germline V gene. The CDR3 is CATPDRGNTEAFF. The CDR3 coding sequence is TGTGCCACCCCGGACAGGGGGAACACTGAAGCTTTCTTT.

This clonotype was observed a few times. CDR3 coding DNA: TGCGCCAGCAGGCCCGAATCCGGGACAGCCTATGGCTACACCTTC. This gives the protein CASRPESGTAYGYTF. The gene calls are TRBV5-1 and TRBJ1-2; 7 nucleotides agree with TRBD1. J lost 4 bases, V lost 5 bases, and 11 bases had no gene match. The CDR3 spans 15 residues. Germline values: CDR1 SGHRS, CDR2 YFSETQ.

The CDR3 is CSVGQVFGTDTQYF. The CDR3 bases are TGCAGCGTTGGACAAGTCTTCGGTACAGATACGCAGTATTTT. The rearrangement links TRBV29-1 to TRBJ2-3, with D unclear. CDR1 is SQVTM and CDR2 is ANQGSEA in the germline V gene. V was shortened by 4 bases and J by 3 bases, with 14 bases between the two germline ends. This CDR3 contains 14 residues.